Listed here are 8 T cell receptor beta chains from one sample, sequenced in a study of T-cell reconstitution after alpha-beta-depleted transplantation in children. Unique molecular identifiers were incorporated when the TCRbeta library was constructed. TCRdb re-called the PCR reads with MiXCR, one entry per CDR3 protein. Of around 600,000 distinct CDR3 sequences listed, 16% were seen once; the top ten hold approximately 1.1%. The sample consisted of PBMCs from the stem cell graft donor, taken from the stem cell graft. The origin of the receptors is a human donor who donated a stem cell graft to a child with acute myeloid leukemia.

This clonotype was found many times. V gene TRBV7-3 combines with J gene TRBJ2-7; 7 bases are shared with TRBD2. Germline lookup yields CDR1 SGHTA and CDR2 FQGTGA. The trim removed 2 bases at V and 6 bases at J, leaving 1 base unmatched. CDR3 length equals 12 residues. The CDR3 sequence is CASSLRGGEQYF. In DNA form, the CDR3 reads TGTGCCAGCAGCTTACGCGGGGGCGAGCAGTACTTC.

Written as DNA, the CDR3 is TGCAGCGCCCGCATGGGGGGTAAAGCCGGGGAGCTGTTTTTT. This codes for CSARMGGKAGELFF. The rearrangement links TRBV29-1 to TRBJ2-2, with TRBD2 as a possible D gene (6 bases). The V end was cut by 7 bases, the J end by 6 bases, with 18 bases between. The length of the CDR3 is 14 residues. Germline CDR1 and CDR2: SQVTM and ANQGSEA.

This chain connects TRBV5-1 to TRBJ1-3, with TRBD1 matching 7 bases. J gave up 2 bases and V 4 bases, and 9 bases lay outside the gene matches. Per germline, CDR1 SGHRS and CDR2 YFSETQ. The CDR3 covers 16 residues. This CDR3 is CASSTTGIIAGNTIYF. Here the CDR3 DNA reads TGCGCCAGCAGCACGACAGGGATAATAGCTGGAAACACCATATATTTT.

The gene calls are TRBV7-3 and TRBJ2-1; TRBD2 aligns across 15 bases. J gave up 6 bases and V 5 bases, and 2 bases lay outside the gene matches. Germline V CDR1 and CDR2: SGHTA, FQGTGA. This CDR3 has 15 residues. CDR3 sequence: CASSRTSGGVNEQFF. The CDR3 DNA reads TGTGCCAGCAGCCGGACTAGCGGGGGGGTCAATGAGCAGTTCTTC.

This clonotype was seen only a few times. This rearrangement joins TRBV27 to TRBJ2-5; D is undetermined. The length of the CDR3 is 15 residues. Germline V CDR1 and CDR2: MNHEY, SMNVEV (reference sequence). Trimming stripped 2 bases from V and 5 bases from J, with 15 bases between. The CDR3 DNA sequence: TGTGCCAGCAGTTTAGACTTTACCGGTGGGGAGACCCAGTACTTC. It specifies CASSLDFTGGETQYF.

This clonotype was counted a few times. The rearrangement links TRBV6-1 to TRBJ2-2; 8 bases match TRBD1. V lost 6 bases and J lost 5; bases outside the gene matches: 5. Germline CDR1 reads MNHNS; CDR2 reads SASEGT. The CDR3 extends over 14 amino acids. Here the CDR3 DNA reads TGTGCCAGCAGAAAAACAGGGGGAACCGGGGAGCTGTTTTTT. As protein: CASRKTGGTGELFF.

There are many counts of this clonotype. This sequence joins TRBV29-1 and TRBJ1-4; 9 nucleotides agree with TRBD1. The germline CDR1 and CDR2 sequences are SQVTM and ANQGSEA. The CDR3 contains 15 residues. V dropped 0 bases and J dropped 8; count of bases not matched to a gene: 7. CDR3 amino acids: CSVEDPWDRAEKLFF. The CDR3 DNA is TGCAGCGTTGAAGATCCTTGGGACAGGGCCGAAAAACTGTTTTTT.

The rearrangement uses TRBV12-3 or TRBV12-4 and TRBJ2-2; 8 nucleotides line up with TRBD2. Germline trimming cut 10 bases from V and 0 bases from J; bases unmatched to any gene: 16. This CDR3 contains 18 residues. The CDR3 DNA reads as TGTGCCATCTGTTTACGGGGTCGCGGGGGGTCGAACACCGGGGAGCTGTTTTTT. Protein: CAICLRGRGGSNTGELFF.